One sample yielded the 8 T cell receptor beta chains listed below, sequenced in a study of blood T cells in healthy people across ages. Together with a sample-barcoded 5' primer, a J-beta primer mix was included in a second PCR lasting about 7 to 12 cycles. Via MiXCR, TCRdb re-called the 5' RACE reads, giving one row per CDR3 protein. The sample contains about 600,000 distinct CDR3 sequences, roughly 48% of which appear only once. Sequencing input: blood. These receptors all come from an older man in good health.

This clonotype was picked up a small number of times. The chain joins TRBV9 to TRBJ2-3; D remains unclear. V lost 6 bases to trimming and J lost 2 bases, with 13 bases between them. Germline CDR1 is SGDLS and CDR2 is YYNGEE. The CDR3 has 14 residues. The CDR3: CASTRLAYTDTQYF. CDR3 coding DNA: TGTGCCAGCACCCGACTGGCCTACACAGATACGCAGTATTTT. Supplemented by reference TRBV9 and TRBJ2-3, the full variable domain reads DSGVTQTPKHLITATGQRVTLRCSPRSGDLSVYWYQQSLDQGLQFLIQYYNGEERAKGNILERFSAQQFPDLHSELNLSSLELGDSALYFCASTRLAYTDTQYFGPGTRLTVL.

The chain has TRBV5-1 and TRBJ2-3; 10 nucleotides match TRBD1. Trimming took 2 bases from V and 4 from J; bases not matched to a gene: 4. This CDR3 has 15 residues. Germline V lookup: CDR1 SGHRS, CDR2 YFSETQ. CDR3 bases: TGCGCCAGCAGCTTCCCGACAGGGGGCTCAGATACGCAGTATTTT. Translated, it gives CASSFPTGGSDTQYF.

This chain joins TRBV7-2 and TRBJ1-6; TRBD1 agrees at 8 bases. The CDR3 length is 16 residues. The V and J ends lost 1 base and 11 bases, in that order; junction bases with no gene match: 10. Germline loops: CDR1 SGHTA, CDR2 FQGNSA. The CDR3 sequence: CASSLVGQGGPAPLHF. The CDR3 nucleotides are TGTGCCAGCAGCTTAGTAGGACAGGGAGGACCTGCACCCCTCCACTTT.

This clonotype was picked up a small number of times. The chain has TRBV10-3 and TRBJ2-3; 10 bases agree with TRBD2. Germline loops: CDR1 ENHRY, CDR2 SYGVKD. The CDR3 length is 18 residues. With 4 bases clipped from V and 0 bases from J, the junction kept 10 bases outside the gene matches. The CDR3, as DNA: TGTGCCATCAGTGGAAGTAGCGGGAGGTCCTCTAGCACAGATACGCAGTATTTT. It encodes CAISGSSGRSSSTDTQYF.

This clonotype appeared a few times. The chain joins TRBV10-3 to TRBJ2-5, with 7 bases fitting TRBD2. The V gene end was trimmed by 2 bases and the J gene end by 2 bases; junction bases not matched to a gene: 14. The CDR3 is 18 amino acids. Per germline, CDR1 ENHRY and CDR2 SYGVKD. The CDR3 loop is CAISENRRPSGRQETQYF. For the CDR3, the DNA is TGTGCCATCAGTGAGAACCGCAGGCCTAGCGGACGACAAGAGACCCAGTACTTC.

The chain is built from TRBV28 and TRBJ1-2, with 8 bases matching TRBD1. V lost 4 bases, J lost 5 bases, and 9 bases stayed unmatched. Germline assignment: CDR1 MDHEN and CDR2 SYDVKM. The CDR3 loop spans 15 amino acids. Written as DNA, the CDR3 is TGTGCCAGCAGTTACTCTTGGACAGGGAAATATGGCTACACCTTC. Protein: CASSYSWTGKYGYTF.

The chain couples TRBV9 to TRBJ2-7; D is tentatively TRBD1 or TRBD2 (5 bases each). The CDR3 totals 14 residues. V was trimmed by 4 bases and J by 2 bases, leaving 13 bases between them. Germline values: CDR1 SGDLS, CDR2 YYNGEE. The CDR3 DNA follows: TGTGCCAGCAGCATACGGGACGGAGCCTACGAGCAGTACTTC. Translated: CASSIRDGAYEQYF.

The genes are TRBV5-1 and TRBJ2-6, with D possibly being TRBD1 or TRBD2 (5 bases each). Germline-derived CDR1 and CDR2 are SGHRS and YFSETQ. The ends were cut back, 4 bases at V and 1 base at J, with 9 bases in the middle. The CDR3 covers 15 residues. This chain's CDR3 is CASSPGPSGANVLTF. The CDR3 nucleotides are TGCGCCAGCAGCCCGGGACCTTCTGGGGCCAACGTCCTGACTTTC.